Listed below are T cell receptor beta chains from one sample, sequenced in a study of monozygotic twins with cystic fibrosis. Some clones are missing from TCRdb's copy, which holds only in-frame ones; the method was immunoSEQ multiplex PCR. The sample holds 13,000 or so clones, 75% to 90% seen once. Sequences were obtained from blood. Receptor source: a boy between 10 and 17 years old with cystic fibrosis. Each CDR3 is given with its conserved first and last residue. The D gene is left open where the match is weak. Clone size appears in some rows only: once, few, many, or a class for an expanded clone.

. TRBJ1-5 . TRBV15 20 TGTGCCACCAGCCGTGGCAACCTCGGGGGGACGGGGGATAGCAATCAGCCCCAGCATTTT CATSRGNLGGTGDSNQPQHF
. TRBJ2-5 . TRBV2 12 TGTGCCGTCGCGAGGCAACAAGAGACCCAGTACTTC CAVARQQETQYF
. TRBJ2-1 . TRBV28 16 TGTGCCAGCAGCCCCCCCCAAGTCGGGGCCTACAATGAGCAGTTCTTC CASSPPQVGAYNEQFF
TRBD1 TRBJ2-7 . TRBV28 15 TGTGCCAGCAGCCCTACCGGGACAGGGGCGCGCGAGCAGTACTTC CASSPTGTGAREQYF
TRBD2 TRBJ2-1 . TRBV9 16 TGTGCCAGCAGCGGAGAAGCCGGGACTACGGACATGGAGCAGTTCTTC CASSGEAGTTDMEQFF
. TRBJ1-4 . TRBV27 14 TGTGCCAGCAGTTTATCATCGGCGGGGGAAAAACTGTTTTTT CASSLSSAGEKLFF
. TRBJ1-2 few TRBV18 13 TGTGCCAGCTCACCACCCCACTCTTATGGCTACACCTTC CASSPPHSYGYTF
TRBD1 TRBJ1-2 . TRBV11-2 18 TGTGCCAGCAGCTTATCCCGGGACAGGTTCCCTGGGAGCTATGGCTACACCTTC CASSLSRDRFPGSYGYTF
. TRBJ1-1 . TRBV5-4 14 TGTGCCAGCAGCCCCAGAACAGGTTTCACTGAAGCTTTCTTT CASSPRTGFTEAFF
TRBD1 TRBJ2-7 . TRBV28 19 TGTGCCAGCAGTCCCCGGGACAGGGGGCGTGTGGACCCCGACTACGAGCAGTACTTC CASSPRDRGRVDPDYEQYF
. TRBJ2-3 . TRBV9 15 TGTGCCAGCAGGGCGGGCGCCACTAGCACAGATACGCAGTATTTT CASRAGATSTDTQYF
. TRBJ1-4 . TRBV5-1 13 TGCGCCAGCAGCGGAGGGGGAGATGAAAAACTGTTTTTT CASSGGGDEKLFF
TRBD1 TRBJ2-2 . TRBV2 13 TGTGCCAGCAGTCTACAGGGGGCCGGGGAGCTGTTTTTT CASSLQGAGELFF
TRBD1 TRBJ1-2 once TRBV28 16 TGTGCCAGCCGCCGTCGGCTGGGACAGGGGGCCTATGGCTACACCTTC CASRRRLGQGAYGYTF
. TRBJ1-1 . TRBV7-9 16 TGTGCCAGCAGCTTAGTCCATGGGGGCGGGAACACTGAAGCTTTCTTT CASSLVHGGGNTEAFF
. TRBJ2-5 . TRBV7-9 14 TGTGCCAGCAGCCCAGAGGGGGGACAAGAGACCCAGTACTTC CASSPEGGQETQYF
TRBD2 TRBJ2-2 . TRBV2 16 TGTGCCAGCAGTCGGACTAGCGGGAGGGCCGCCGGGGAGCTGTTTTTT CASSRTSGRAAGELFF
. TRBJ2-7 . TRBV6-5 14 TGTGCCAGCAGCGCCGGACGGGGTAGCACCGAGCAGTACTTC CASSAGRGSTEQYF
. TRBJ2-3 . TRBV18 16 TGTGCCAGCTCACTACTTCGGACGGGGCTAGGAGATACGCAGTATTTT CASSLLRTGLGDTQYF
. TRBJ1-3 . TRBV7-9 17 TGTGCCAGCAGCCCACCACCCCACAGCAGGGTAGGAAACACCATATATTTT CASSPPPHSRVGNTIYF
. TRBJ1-2 . TRBV29-1 13 TGCAGCGTTGATAATATAGGCCTCTATGGCTACACCTTC CSVDNIGLYGYTF
. TRBJ2-3 . TRBV5-1 15 TGCGCCAGCAGCTCCGCCCCTTTGGGCACAGATACGCAGTATTTT CASSSAPLGTDTQYF
. TRBJ2-2 . TRBV11-2 14 TGTGCCAGCAGCCTACATCAGAACACCGGGGAGCTGTTTTTT CASSLHQNTGELFF
TRBD2 TRBJ2-5 . TRBV2 15 TGTGCCAGCAGCAACCCATTAGCGGGAGCGGAGACCCAGTACTTC CASSNPLAGAETQYF
TRBD1 TRBJ1-5 . TRBV7-6 13 TGTGCCAGCAGCTTACAGGGGACAGCACCCCAGCATTTT CASSLQGTAPQHF
. TRBJ1-2 . TRBV7-8 14 TGTGCCAGCAGCTTAGCGCGAATTAGCTATGGCTACACCTTC CASSLARISYGYTF
. TRBJ2-7 . TRBV10-3 13 TGTGCCACCAGCGGCGGCAGCTCCTACGAGCAGTACTTC CATSGGSSYEQYF
. TRBJ1-5 . TRBV1 14 TGCACCAGCAGCCAAGTATCCGGCCCCAGAGCCCAGCATTTT CTSSQVSGPRAQHF
TRBD1 TRBJ1-2 once TRBV5-1 16 TGCGCCAGCAGCATAGGACAGGGGGCGCCGGTCTATGGCTACACCTTC CASSIGQGAPVYGYTF
TRBD2 TRBJ2-1 . TRBV19 15 TGTGCCAGTCGATTCGGGACTAGCGGATACAATGAGCAGTTCTTC CASRFGTSGYNEQFF
. TRBJ2-7 . TRBV27 13 TGTGCCAGCAGTTTAGGTCCGGGGAACGAGCAGTACTTC CASSLGPGNEQYF
. TRBJ2-4 . TRBV10-1 16 TGCGCCAGCGGAGCCGGGACGTATCTAGCCAAAAACATTCAGTACTTC CASGAGTYLAKNIQYF
. TRBJ2-7 . TRBV9 15 TGTGCCAGCAGCGTAAGTGGGAAGGGGCGCGGCGAGCAGTACTTC CASSVSGKGRGEQYF
TRBD2 TRBJ2-5 . TRBV20-1 11 TGCAGAGCGGGAGTTTCAGAGACCCAGTACTTC CRAGVSETQYF
TRBD1 TRBJ2-1 . TRBV19 18 TGTGCCAGTGCGGTGACGGGACAGGGCTTCACGTCCTACAATGAGCAGTTCTTC CASAVTGQGFTSYNEQFF
. TRBJ2-7 . TRBV7-9 16 TGTGCCAGCAGCTCAGTCAACGACGGGAGCGAGTACGAGCAGTACTTC CASSSVNDGSEYEQYF
TRBD2 TRBJ2-3 few TRBV11-2 14 TGTGCCAGCAGCCCAGGGACTAGCGCAGATACGCAGTATTTT CASSPGTSADTQYF
. TRBJ1-1 . TRBV28 15 TGTGCCAGCAGTTTTTGGGGCCGGTCGAACACTGAAGCTTTCTTT CASSFWGRSNTEAFF
. TRBJ1-6 once TRBV5-6 15 TGTGCCAGCACCCACCGGGACACAAATAATTCACCCCTCCACTTT CASTHRDTNNSPLHF
TRBD2 TRBJ2-1 . TRBV11-2 15 TGTGCCAGCAGCGGAGGACTAGCGGGAGGTAATGAGCAGTTCTTC CASSGGLAGGNEQFF
. TRBJ2-1 . TRBV2 13 TGTGCCAGCAAGAAGACGGACTACAATGAGCAGTTCTTC CASKKTDYNEQFF
. TRBJ2-3 . TRBV5-1 16 TGCGCCAGCAGCTTGGACTTGTCGGGTGGCACAGATACGCAGTATTTT CASSLDLSGGTDTQYF
. TRBJ2-7 few TRBV6-5 12 TGTGCCAGCAGTCAGTCCGGCACAGAGCAGTACTTC CASSQSGTEQYF
. TRBJ2-7 . TRBV29-1 13 TGCAGCGTTGCTTTTGGACCGAAGCACGAGCAGTACTTC CSVAFGPKHEQYF